This T cell receptor beta chain was identified in a study of blood T cell repertoires in COVID-19 (dated by TCRdb to about 2020). About the study as a whole: Samples from collaborators originated in the United States, Italy and Spain and spanned both the acute and convalescent phases of COVID-19. The prospective study material was composed of cDNA or gDNA derived from T cells, B-cell-depleted T cells, or PBMCs. Subjects who had been exposed to COVID-19, were actively infected with it, or had recovered from it provided the deeply sampled blood TCRbeta repertoires that made up the dataset. The repertoires were released in a freely available public database meant as a resource for research on the immune response to SARS-CoV-2. Samples were obtained from the ongoing ImmuneRACE study (first 160 participants) and from about 1,300 subjects provided by 6 global collaborators. The sample metadata nearly always contained a de-identified subject ID, COVID-19 status, age in years and sex. Where available, HLA class I and class II types were obtained from metadata supplied by the sample provider rather than from assay-based typing.

Here is what the overall study found, with its caveats: Clinical and demographic metadata were provided uncurated, with the amount varying by source and participant.

Each collaborating institution followed its own protocols to collect whole blood in K2EDTA tubes. For TCRbeta analysis, collaborator samples were shipped as frozen whole blood, as isolated PBMCs, or as DNA extracted from either sample type. TCRbeta CDR3 regions were amplified from genomic DNA using the immunoSEQ Assay, a bias-controlled multiplex PCR. In the paper's pipeline: The number of nucleated cells in each sample was estimated by amplification of reference gene primers within the assay. Sequence reads were collapsed and filtered to measure the absolute abundance of every unique TCRbeta CDR3 rearrangement. For each sample, productive Simpson clonality was calculated as the square root of Simpson's diversity index across productive rearrangements. As stored in TCRdb, this immuneACCESS dataset retains in-frame rearrangements with V and J assigned. A fraction of the clones does not appear; measured against another copy, unresolved V genes explain less than half of the discrepancy, and the remainder lacks a known reason. V, J and clone size are those of that table, while D and trimming were read from the DNA. The sample includes around 200,000 clones, with 80% to 90% observed a single time. Together, the top ten hold over 9.5% of the sample.

Points on this clone: What this receptor recognizes is not known. One base away there is no much larger clone; base qualities are not given.

Sequences SGHDT (CDR1) and YYEEEE (CDR2) are obtained from the germline V gene. The V and J ends are trimmed by 1 base and 6 bases, leaving 8 bases between them. The CDR3 holds 14 amino acids from the cysteine to the phenylalanine. The entry retains the CDR3 DNA only, 42 bases that are in frame from base 1. Sequencing used peripheral blood. The sequence joins TRBV5-6 to TRBJ1-6; D gene: possibly TRBD1, on 6 matching bases. The origin of this receptor is a human donor with active or convalescent COVID-19. The donor label of this sample is uncertain. The encoded CDR3 is CASSLRTVNSPLHF. Here is the DNA: TGTGCCAGCAGCTTGAGGACAGTTAATTCACCCCTCCACTTT.